This TCR beta chain was captured in a study of beta chain features in type 1 diabetes. On the study more broadly: The number of sorted cells examined across all samples was around 110 million.

Details on this clone: As yet, its antigen is unknown.

General observations from the study: The influence of HLA type on TCRB rearrangement stayed undetermined. TCRB CDR3s from Type 1 diabetes patients were moderately but significantly shorter in all four CD4+ subsets.

Expressed TCRB transcripts got sequenced, as all isolated RNA was reverse transcribed. Each sample of naive, central memory or regulatory T cells had, on average, about 3.5 million reads. TCRdb's copy holds only in-frame clones and misses some; the assay was immunoSEQ multiplex PCR. The sample lists 200,000 to 300,000 clones, roughly 14% occurring once. CDR3 length: 14 residues. Per the germline V gene, CDR1 is SGHTA and CDR2 is FQGNSA. The ends lost 5 bases at V and 6 bases at J; junction bases unmatched: 9. Material: naive CD4+ T cells from blood. The TCR originated in a man aged 25 to 40 with type 1 diabetes. The chain carries TRBV7-2 and TRBJ2-5; 7 nucleotides agree with TRBD1. Here the CDR3 DNA reads TGTGCCAGCAGCATTTCCGGGACAGCGAAGACCCAGTACTTC. Its translation is CASSISGTAKTQYF.